A selection of T cell receptor beta chains follows, all from one sample in a study of blood T cells in healthy people across ages. Each CDR3 protein gets one entry after TCRdb re-called the 5' RACE reads with MiXCR. The sample holds approximately 690,000 distinct CDR3 sequences, around 38% seen once. The sample taken for sequencing was blood. The source of these receptors is a man older than 75 in good health. Each CDR3 is given with its conserved first and last residue. A D gene is named only where the DNA matches it firmly. Only part of the rows carry a size: once, few, many, or a class if the clone is expanded.

V gene	clone size	D gene	J gene	CDR3 DNA	CDR3 protein
TRBV20-1	.	.	TRBJ1-1	TGCAGTGCTTCTGCACCTACAGGTACTGAAGCTTTCTTT	CSASAPTGTEAFF
TRBV7-2	.	TRBD2	TRBJ2-1	TGTGCCAGCAGCTTAGGGACTAGCGGGAGAGGTGAGCAGTTCTTC	CASSLGTSGRGEQFF
TRBV9	many	.	TRBJ1-1	TGTGCCAGCAGCGGTCAGGGGCGGAACACTGAAGCTTTCTTT	CASSGQGRNTEAFF
TRBV13	.	TRBD1	TRBJ1-1	TGTGCCAGCAGCTTAGACGGGACAGGGGATTTGGCTTTCTTT	CASSLDGTGDLAFF
TRBV28	.	.	TRBJ1-6	TGTGCCAGCAGTTCCTTATCACCCCTCCACTTT	CASSSLSPLHF
TRBV20-1	few	.	TRBJ2-1	TGCAGTGCTCCCCGACGGGGCGCCTACAATGAGCAGTTCTTC	CSAPRRGAYNEQFF
TRBV6-4	.	TRBD1	TRBJ2-3	TGTGCCAGCAGTGAGGGGACAGGGTTGGCAGATACGCAGTATTTT	CASSEGTGLADTQYF
TRBV20-1	.	.	TRBJ2-7	TGCAGTGCTCCGGGACGCAGGGCGCCGATCGAGCAGTACTTC	CSAPGRRAPIEQYF
TRBV6-2/TRBV6-3	.	.	TRBJ2-1	TGTGCCAGCAGTCCCCTGGGAGTCTTTCTGTTCTTC	CASSPLGVFLFF
TRBV6-6	.	TRBD1	TRBJ2-7	TGTGCCAGCAGTTGGGATCTGACCGGGACAGGGGGCGAGCAGTACTTC	CASSWDLTGTGGEQYF
TRBV6-2/TRBV6-3	.	TRBD2	TRBJ2-5	TGTGCCAGCAGTTTAGCGGGGGGAACGGTTGAGCAGTACTTC	CASSLAGGTVEQYF
TRBV12-3/TRBV12-4	many	TRBD1	TRBJ1-4	TGTGCCAGCAGTGTGCAGGGGGCCCTTTTCGAAAAACTGTTTTTT	CASSVQGALFEKLFF
TRBV29-1	few	.	TRBJ2-1	TGCAGCGTTGTCTTTATGGAGGGGGGGCCTGCCAATGAGCAGTTCTTC	CSVVFMEGGPANEQFF
TRBV7-8	few	.	TRBJ1-2	TGTGCCAGCAGCTTATCCTTAGAGGGGGGCTACACCTTC	CASSLSLEGGYTF
TRBV6-4	once	TRBD2	TRBJ2-1	TGTGCCAGCAGTGCGGGACTAGCGGGAGTTAGCTCCTACAATGAGCAGTTCTTC	CASSAGLAGVSSYNEQFF
TRBV7-2	few	.	TRBJ2-7	TGTGCCAGCAGCTCCAGGGTCATCCTAAACAATGAGCAGTACTTC	CASSSRVILNNEQYF
TRBV20-1	.	TRBD1	TRBJ1-2	TGCAGTGCTAGAGATGACAGGGGCTCTAACTATGGCTACACCTTC	CSARDDRGSNYGYTF
TRBV5-4	.	.	TRBJ2-5	TGTGCCAGCAGCTTGGGGTCAACCGGGGAGACCCAGTACTTC	CASSLGSTGETQYF
TRBV7-9	many	TRBD1	TRBJ2-1	TGTGCCAGCAGCTCCCTGGGCGGGACAGGGGTGTACAATGAGCAGTTCTTC	CASSSLGGTGVYNEQFF
TRBV7-9	many	.	TRBJ2-7	TGTGCCAGCAGCTTCGCAGGCCTCACCTACGAGCAGTACTTC	CASSFAGLTYEQYF
TRBV6-2/TRBV6-3	many	.	TRBJ2-1	TGTGCCAGCAGTAACGGGGGCTCCTACAATGAGCAGTTCTTC	CASSNGGSYNEQFF
TRBV7-2	many	TRBD1	TRBJ2-3	TGTGCCAGCAGGAAACAGGGGGCTTCAGATACGCAGTATTTT	CASRKQGASDTQYF
TRBV11-2	.	.	TRBJ2-7	TGTGCCAGCAGCATTACAGAGTCGTCGGGCTACGAGCAGTACTTC	CASSITESSGYEQYF
TRBV12-3/TRBV12-4	few	.	TRBJ1-5	TGTGCCAGCAGTTCCCGTATCGATCAGCCCCAGCATTTT	CASSSRIDQPQHF
TRBV24-1	few	TRBD1	TRBJ2-5	TGTGCCACCAGTGATCAGGGGGCCGCAAGAGAGACCCAGTACTTC	CATSDQGAARETQYF
TRBV7-2	once	.	TRBJ2-1	TGTGCCAGCAGCCAGGGGGTAGCGGTAAACTCCTACAATGAGCAGTTCTTC	CASSQGVAVNSYNEQFF
TRBV28	.	.	TRBJ2-1	TGTGCCAGCAGTCCTCCTCCTAGATCGCAGTTCTTC	CASSPPPRSQFF
TRBV9	many	.	TRBJ2-1	TGTGCCAGCAGCCTCGGTTTCGGGAGTGGTAATGAGCAGTTCTTC	CASSLGFGSGNEQFF